Presented here are 30 T cell receptor beta chains from one specimen sequenced in a study of post-analysis software for immune sequencing data. Study-level points and caveats: Five TRBV segments, including TRBV5-6, TRBV5-1 and TRBV20-1, were more frequent in patients than controls.

The antigens of these receptors remain unknown. The library was made from cDNA and included unique molecular identifiers. TCRdb fed the PCR reads into MiXCR, producing one record per CDR3 protein. The repertoire has 650,000 to 900,000 distinct CDR3 sequences, 35% to 55% of them found once; the top ten carry roughly 4.4%. The sample comprised blood. These receptors were taken from a girl aged 5-17 years with multiple sclerosis.

As DNA, the CDR3 is TGCAGTGCTAGTCTCGGGGGGGTTGGTAGCAATCAGCCCCAGCATTTT. The encoded protein is CSASLGGVGSNQPQHF. V gene TRBV20-1 combines with J gene TRBJ1-5; D might be TRBD1 (5 bases). Germline V gene sequence: CDR1 DFQATT, CDR2 SNEGSKA (reference sequence). The CDR3 loop spans 16 amino acids. The V and J ends lost 3 bases and 0 bases respectively, with 15 bases between them.

This clonotype was recorded a few times. V and J are TRBV24-1 and TRBJ2-1; D gene unclear. This CDR3 is 14 amino acids long. Germline assignment: CDR1 KGHDR and CDR2 SFDVKD. V gave up 5 bases and J gave up 7 bases, with 14 bases separating them. This chain's CDR3 is CATSGISELNEQFF. Here the CDR3 DNA reads TGTGCCACCAGTGGTATCAGTGAACTAAATGAGCAGTTCTTC.

Only a few counts were recorded for this clonotype. The V and J genes are TRBV5-1 and TRBJ2-7, with a possible D match to TRBD1 (5 bases). This CDR3 is 17 amino acids long. V lost 1 base, J lost 2 bases, and 19 bases lay in between. Germline loops: CDR1 SGHRS, CDR2 YFSETQ. The CDR3 region is CASSLWGFGDRTYEQYF. The CDR3 DNA follows: TGCGCCAGCAGCTTGTGGGGTTTTGGCGACAGAACCTACGAGCAGTACTTC.

This chain joins TRBV2 and TRBJ2-1; the match to TRBD1 covers 11 bases. With V trimmed by 4 bases and J by 8 bases, 4 bases remained unmatched. The CDR3 is made up of 14 amino acids. CDR1 and CDR2 from the germline V gene are SNHLY and FYNNEI. Here the CDR3 DNA reads TGTGCCAGCAGTGCCGGGACAGGGGGATATGAGCAGTTCTTC. Protein sequence: CASSAGTGGYEQFF.

Turning to this clonotype: The junction and the germline gene differ at one end; a read error may be behind it. The DNA for the CDR3 is TGCAGCGTTGAGCACGACTCCTGCGAGCAGTACTTC. It is translated as CSVEHDSCEQYF. The chain uses TRBV29-1 and TRBJ2-5; D gene ambiguous. Matching the DNA end better, TRBJ2-7 makes the J call doubtful. Germline V gene data show CDR1 as SQVTM and CDR2 as ANQGSEA. This CDR3 is 12 amino acids long.

Turning to this clonotype: An end of the junction differs from the germline gene, which may be a read error. The V gene is TRBV27, the J gene TRBJ2-4; TRBD2 matches at 14 bases. The end of the DNA aligns better with TRBJ2-7, so the J call may be wrong. Germline V CDR1 and CDR2: MNHEY, SMNVEV (reference sequence). This CDR3 comprises 13 residues. Written as DNA, the CDR3 is TGCCGGGGGGGACTAGCGGGAGTCTACGAGCAGTACTTC. Amino acids: CRGGLAGVYEQYF.

The table lists this clonotype with a few counts. The chain is built from TRBV20-1 and TRBJ1-2, with D possibly matching TRBD1 (6 bases). From germline, CDR1 is DFQATT and CDR2 SNEGSKA (reference sequence). Between the trimmed V and J ends, which lost 6 bases and 6 bases, there was a span of 11 bases. The CDR3 is 11 amino acids. The CDR3 DNA follows: TGCAGTGCGGCAGGGGCGAATGGCTACACCTTC. Translated, it gives CSAAGANGYTF.

The V gene is TRBV5-1, the J gene TRBJ1-4; possibly TRBD1 for D (5 bases). The V end lost 1 base, the J end lost 5 bases, and 12 bases lay between the germline ends. Germline V gene lookup returns CDR1 SGHRS and CDR2 YFSETQ. The CDR3 is 15 residues long. CDR3 loop: CASSLLQGKNEKLFF. The CDR3 coding sequence is TGCGCCAGCAGCTTGTTGCAGGGTAAAAATGAAAAACTGTTTTTT.

This clonotype was seen a handful of times. CDR3 in DNA: TGTGCCATCAGTGGGGGACAGGGAGGATTCCCCGGGGCCAACGTCCTGACTTTC. This encodes CAISGGQGGFPGANVLTF. The V gene is TRBV10-3, the J gene TRBJ2-6; 9 nucleotides align to TRBD1. The CDR3 covers 18 residues. CDR1 and CDR2 (germline): ENHRY, SYGVKD. Trimming cost V 4 bases and J 4 bases; bases outside gene matches: 11.

The chain uses TRBV5-1 and TRBJ2-1; TRBD2 agrees at 10 bases. With V trimmed by 0 bases and J by 14 bases, 5 bases remained unmatched. The CDR3 extends over 13 amino acids. In germline, CDR1 is SGHRS, CDR2 YFSETQ. Written as DNA, the CDR3 is TGCGCCAGCAGCTTGGACCTAGCGGGAGTGAAGTTCTTC. It translates to CASSLDLAGVKFF.

This clonotype appeared a few times. V gene TRBV4-2 combines with J gene TRBJ2-1; 8 bases fit TRBD2. The ends lost 0 bases at V and 10 bases at J; junction bases unmatched: 11. Germline values: CDR1 LGHNA, CDR2 YNFKEQ. CDR3 length: 16 amino acids. CDR3 DNA: TGTGCCAGCAGCCAAGATGGTGCGGGAGGTTCTAGCGAGCAGTTCTTC. It is translated as CASSQDGAGGSSEQFF.

This clonotype was seen a handful of times. The chain has TRBV29-1 and TRBJ2-3; a possible D gene is TRBD1 (6 bases). The CDR3 is made up of 14 amino acids. Trimming left V 4 bases short and J 1 base short, with 12 bases between. The germline gives CDR1 SQVTM, CDR2 ANQGSEA. CDR3 sequence: CSVVVNRGTDTQYF. CDR3 bases: TGCAGCGTTGTGGTGAACAGGGGCACAGATACGCAGTATTTT.

This clonotype was seen more than once but under ten times. The chain recombines TRBV10-3 with TRBJ2-7; 7 bases match TRBD1. With the DNA end fitting TRBJ2-5 better, the J assignment may be wrong. CDR1 and CDR2 (germline): ENHRY, SYGVKD. This CDR3 contains 14 residues. The CDR3 DNA sequence: TGTGCCATCAGTGAGTCAGGGACAGTAGAGACCCAGTACTTC. It is translated as CAISESGTVETQYF.

The chain uses TRBV7-2 and TRBJ1-1, with D tentatively TRBD1 (6 bases). The CDR3 sequence is 13 residues long. CDR1 is SGHTA, CDR2 FQGNSA, per germline. V lost 5 bases and J lost 8, with 15 bases in between. DNA for the CDR3: TGTGCCAGCAGCATAAGGGTAGACAGGGAAGCTTTCTTT. Translating gives CASSIRVDREAFF.

The J gene is TRBJ2-3, the V gene TRBV13; possible D gene TRBD1, 7 bases. Germline V gives CDR1 PRHDT, CDR2 FYEKMQ (reference sequence). The CDR3 has 15 residues. V lost 3 bases and J lost 3, with 13 bases in between. CDR3 DNA sequence: TGTGCCAGCAGCTTCCCTCCAGGGGGGACAGATACGCAGTATTTT. It codes for CASSFPPGGTDTQYF.

This clonotype was seen more than once but under ten times. The V and J genes are TRBV12-3 or TRBV12-4 and TRBJ2-1; D is uncertain. This CDR3 has 11 amino acids. Trimming took 6 bases from V and 10 from J, leaving 10 bases between them. The CDR3 bases are TGTGCCAGCAGAGGCCGGGCGGAGCAGTTCTTC. Translation gives CASRGRAEQFF.

In this sample, this clonotype turned up a few times. The chain couples TRBV6-2 or TRBV6-3 to TRBJ2-1; TRBD2 aligns across 7 bases. Trimming removed 1 base from V and 5 bases from J; junction bases left unmatched: 5. The CDR3 is made up of 15 amino acids. The V gene's germline CDR1 is MNHEY and CDR2 SVGEGT. The CDR3 protein is CASSYFLRENNEQFF. As DNA, the CDR3 is TGTGCCAGCAGTTACTTCTTGCGGGAGAACAATGAGCAGTTCTTC.

This clonotype was found a few times. The rearrangement uses TRBV12-3 or TRBV12-4 and TRBJ2-1; the match to TRBD2 covers 7 bases. The V and J ends lost 5 bases and 2 bases, in that order; junction bases with no gene match: 3. The CDR3 loop spans 14 amino acids. The chain's CDR3 is CASSRDYPYNEQFF. The CDR3 DNA follows: TGTGCCAGCAGTCGGGACTACCCCTACAATGAGCAGTTCTTC.

The chain recombines TRBV20-1 with TRBJ2-1; no firm D call. The CDR3 sequence is 15 residues long. Per the germline V gene, CDR1 is DFQATT and CDR2 is SNEGSKA (reference sequence). The V gene lost 0 bases and the J gene lost 8 bases, with 17 bases spanning the gap. CDR3 loop: CSARDPEDPGDEQFF. The CDR3 DNA reads TGCAGTGCTAGAGATCCTGAGGACCCCGGAGATGAGCAGTTCTTC.

Only one count was recorded for this clonotype. V gene TRBV20-1 combines with J gene TRBJ2-1; D gene unclear. The germline V gene has CDR1 DFQATT and CDR2 SNEGSKA (reference sequence). This CDR3 is 15 amino acids long. Trimming pared 3 bases from V and 6 bases from J, leaving 18 bases between. In nucleotides, the CDR3 is TGCAGTGCTAGTTTAGCCCGTCGAGTTCCCAATGAGCAGTTCTTC. Translated, it gives CSASLARRVPNEQFF.

V and J are TRBV28 and TRBJ2-5; D not resolved. Germline values: CDR1 MDHEN, CDR2 SYDVKM. The CDR3 has 13 amino acids. V was trimmed by 8 bases and J by 5 bases, leaving 15 bases between them. The CDR3 reads CASGPTLTETQYF. The CDR3, as DNA: TGTGCCAGCGGCCCGACCTTAACTGAGACCCAGTACTTC.

This chain uses TRBV20-1 with TRBJ2-7, with TRBD2 as a possible D gene (6 bases). Between the trimmed V and J ends, which lost 1 base and 0 bases, there was a span of 10 bases. This CDR3 comprises 14 residues. Germline assignment: CDR1 DFQATT and CDR2 SNEGSKA (reference sequence). CDR3 DNA sequence: TGCAGTGCTAGAGTTGGAGGGAGCTCCTACGAGCAGTACTTC. Its protein product is CSARVGGSSYEQYF.

This clonotype was seen a few times. The chain links TRBV10-3 to TRBJ2-5; D is undetermined. The J call may not be correct, given that the DNA end is closer to TRBJ2-7. The CDR3 is made up of 11 amino acids. Per germline, CDR1 ENHRY and CDR2 SYGVKD. The CDR3 DNA reads TGTGCCATCAGTGAGTTCTCCGAGCAGTACTTC. This encodes CAISEFSEQYF.

This sequence joins TRBV7-2 and TRBJ2-5; 7 positions match TRBD1. CDR3 length equals 15 residues. V gave up 5 bases and J gave up 1 base; unmatched junction bases: 7. CDR1 and CDR2 from the germline V gene are SGHTA and FQGNSA. CDR3 loop: CASSPGTVRQETQYF. In DNA form, the CDR3 reads TGTGCCAGCAGCCCCGGGACAGTACGCCAAGAGACCCAGTACTTC.

This clonotype was recorded a few times. The gene calls are TRBV3-1 and TRBJ2-7; 7 bases line up with TRBD2. V lost 2 bases to trimming and J lost 3 bases; unmatched junction nucleotides: 7. The V gene's germline CDR1 is LGHDT and CDR2 YNNKEL (reference sequence). The CDR3 is made up of 15 amino acids. The chain's CDR3 is CASSQTPSGLYEQYF. The CDR3, as DNA: TGTGCCAGCAGCCAAACACCTAGCGGTCTCTACGAGCAGTACTTC.

A remark on this clonotype: At one end the junction does not follow the germline gene, possibly because of a read error. The gene calls are TRBV13 and TRBJ1-2; no definite D call. There are 17 residues in the CDR3. The germline V gene has CDR1 PRHDT and CDR2 FYEKMQ (reference sequence). The DNA for the CDR3 is TGTGCCAGCAACTTGTACCAAAACCCCGACACTAACTATGACTACACCTTC. Its protein product is CASNLYQNPDTNYDYTF.

This clonotype has more than one count but fewer than ten. The chain has TRBV15 and TRBJ2-1; D remains ambiguous. This CDR3 is built from 17 residues. V lost 0 bases and J lost 0, with 12 bases in between. Germline V lookup: CDR1 LNHNV, CDR2 YYDKDF (reference sequence). DNA of the CDR3: TGTGCCACCAGCAGAGATTCCCAGCTATTCTCCTACAATGAGCAGTTCTTC. Its translation: CATSRDSQLFSYNEQFF. Full variable domain (missing parts from reference TRBV15 and TRBJ2-1): DAMVIQNPRYQVTQFGKPVTLSCSQTLNHNVMYWYQQKSSQAPKLLFHYYDKDFNNEADTPDNFQSRRPNTSFCFLDIRSPGLGDTAMYLCATSRDSQLFSYNEQFFGPGTRLTVL.

CDR3 sequence: CAISDTDMEGSPLHF. Here the CDR3 DNA reads TGTGCCATCAGTGACACGGATATGGAGGGTTCACCCCTCCACTTT. The chain recombines TRBV10-3 with TRBJ1-6, with D unresolved. Trimming took 3 bases from V and 9 from J, leaving 15 bases between them. The V gene's germline CDR1 is ENHRY and CDR2 SYGVKD. The CDR3 contains 15 residues.

The V and J genes are TRBV12-3 or TRBV12-4 and TRBJ2-5, with D unclear. Trimming took 6 bases from V and 4 from J, leaving 15 bases between them. The CDR3 sequence is 14 residues long. The CDR3: CASSPTGTVETQYF. DNA for the CDR3: TGTGCCAGCAGCCCCACCGGAACCGTAGAGACCCAGTACTTC.

At least ten counts were recorded for this clonotype. The J gene is TRBJ1-1, the V gene TRBV19, with 11 bases lining up with TRBD1. Germline values: CDR1 LNHDA, CDR2 SQIVND (reference sequence). This CDR3 contains 14 residues. V gave up 5 bases and J gave up 5 bases; unmatched junction bases: 4. The CDR3 sequence: CASSGGQGETEAFF. CDR3 nucleotides: TGTGCCAGTAGTGGGGGACAGGGGGAGACTGAAGCTTTCTTT.